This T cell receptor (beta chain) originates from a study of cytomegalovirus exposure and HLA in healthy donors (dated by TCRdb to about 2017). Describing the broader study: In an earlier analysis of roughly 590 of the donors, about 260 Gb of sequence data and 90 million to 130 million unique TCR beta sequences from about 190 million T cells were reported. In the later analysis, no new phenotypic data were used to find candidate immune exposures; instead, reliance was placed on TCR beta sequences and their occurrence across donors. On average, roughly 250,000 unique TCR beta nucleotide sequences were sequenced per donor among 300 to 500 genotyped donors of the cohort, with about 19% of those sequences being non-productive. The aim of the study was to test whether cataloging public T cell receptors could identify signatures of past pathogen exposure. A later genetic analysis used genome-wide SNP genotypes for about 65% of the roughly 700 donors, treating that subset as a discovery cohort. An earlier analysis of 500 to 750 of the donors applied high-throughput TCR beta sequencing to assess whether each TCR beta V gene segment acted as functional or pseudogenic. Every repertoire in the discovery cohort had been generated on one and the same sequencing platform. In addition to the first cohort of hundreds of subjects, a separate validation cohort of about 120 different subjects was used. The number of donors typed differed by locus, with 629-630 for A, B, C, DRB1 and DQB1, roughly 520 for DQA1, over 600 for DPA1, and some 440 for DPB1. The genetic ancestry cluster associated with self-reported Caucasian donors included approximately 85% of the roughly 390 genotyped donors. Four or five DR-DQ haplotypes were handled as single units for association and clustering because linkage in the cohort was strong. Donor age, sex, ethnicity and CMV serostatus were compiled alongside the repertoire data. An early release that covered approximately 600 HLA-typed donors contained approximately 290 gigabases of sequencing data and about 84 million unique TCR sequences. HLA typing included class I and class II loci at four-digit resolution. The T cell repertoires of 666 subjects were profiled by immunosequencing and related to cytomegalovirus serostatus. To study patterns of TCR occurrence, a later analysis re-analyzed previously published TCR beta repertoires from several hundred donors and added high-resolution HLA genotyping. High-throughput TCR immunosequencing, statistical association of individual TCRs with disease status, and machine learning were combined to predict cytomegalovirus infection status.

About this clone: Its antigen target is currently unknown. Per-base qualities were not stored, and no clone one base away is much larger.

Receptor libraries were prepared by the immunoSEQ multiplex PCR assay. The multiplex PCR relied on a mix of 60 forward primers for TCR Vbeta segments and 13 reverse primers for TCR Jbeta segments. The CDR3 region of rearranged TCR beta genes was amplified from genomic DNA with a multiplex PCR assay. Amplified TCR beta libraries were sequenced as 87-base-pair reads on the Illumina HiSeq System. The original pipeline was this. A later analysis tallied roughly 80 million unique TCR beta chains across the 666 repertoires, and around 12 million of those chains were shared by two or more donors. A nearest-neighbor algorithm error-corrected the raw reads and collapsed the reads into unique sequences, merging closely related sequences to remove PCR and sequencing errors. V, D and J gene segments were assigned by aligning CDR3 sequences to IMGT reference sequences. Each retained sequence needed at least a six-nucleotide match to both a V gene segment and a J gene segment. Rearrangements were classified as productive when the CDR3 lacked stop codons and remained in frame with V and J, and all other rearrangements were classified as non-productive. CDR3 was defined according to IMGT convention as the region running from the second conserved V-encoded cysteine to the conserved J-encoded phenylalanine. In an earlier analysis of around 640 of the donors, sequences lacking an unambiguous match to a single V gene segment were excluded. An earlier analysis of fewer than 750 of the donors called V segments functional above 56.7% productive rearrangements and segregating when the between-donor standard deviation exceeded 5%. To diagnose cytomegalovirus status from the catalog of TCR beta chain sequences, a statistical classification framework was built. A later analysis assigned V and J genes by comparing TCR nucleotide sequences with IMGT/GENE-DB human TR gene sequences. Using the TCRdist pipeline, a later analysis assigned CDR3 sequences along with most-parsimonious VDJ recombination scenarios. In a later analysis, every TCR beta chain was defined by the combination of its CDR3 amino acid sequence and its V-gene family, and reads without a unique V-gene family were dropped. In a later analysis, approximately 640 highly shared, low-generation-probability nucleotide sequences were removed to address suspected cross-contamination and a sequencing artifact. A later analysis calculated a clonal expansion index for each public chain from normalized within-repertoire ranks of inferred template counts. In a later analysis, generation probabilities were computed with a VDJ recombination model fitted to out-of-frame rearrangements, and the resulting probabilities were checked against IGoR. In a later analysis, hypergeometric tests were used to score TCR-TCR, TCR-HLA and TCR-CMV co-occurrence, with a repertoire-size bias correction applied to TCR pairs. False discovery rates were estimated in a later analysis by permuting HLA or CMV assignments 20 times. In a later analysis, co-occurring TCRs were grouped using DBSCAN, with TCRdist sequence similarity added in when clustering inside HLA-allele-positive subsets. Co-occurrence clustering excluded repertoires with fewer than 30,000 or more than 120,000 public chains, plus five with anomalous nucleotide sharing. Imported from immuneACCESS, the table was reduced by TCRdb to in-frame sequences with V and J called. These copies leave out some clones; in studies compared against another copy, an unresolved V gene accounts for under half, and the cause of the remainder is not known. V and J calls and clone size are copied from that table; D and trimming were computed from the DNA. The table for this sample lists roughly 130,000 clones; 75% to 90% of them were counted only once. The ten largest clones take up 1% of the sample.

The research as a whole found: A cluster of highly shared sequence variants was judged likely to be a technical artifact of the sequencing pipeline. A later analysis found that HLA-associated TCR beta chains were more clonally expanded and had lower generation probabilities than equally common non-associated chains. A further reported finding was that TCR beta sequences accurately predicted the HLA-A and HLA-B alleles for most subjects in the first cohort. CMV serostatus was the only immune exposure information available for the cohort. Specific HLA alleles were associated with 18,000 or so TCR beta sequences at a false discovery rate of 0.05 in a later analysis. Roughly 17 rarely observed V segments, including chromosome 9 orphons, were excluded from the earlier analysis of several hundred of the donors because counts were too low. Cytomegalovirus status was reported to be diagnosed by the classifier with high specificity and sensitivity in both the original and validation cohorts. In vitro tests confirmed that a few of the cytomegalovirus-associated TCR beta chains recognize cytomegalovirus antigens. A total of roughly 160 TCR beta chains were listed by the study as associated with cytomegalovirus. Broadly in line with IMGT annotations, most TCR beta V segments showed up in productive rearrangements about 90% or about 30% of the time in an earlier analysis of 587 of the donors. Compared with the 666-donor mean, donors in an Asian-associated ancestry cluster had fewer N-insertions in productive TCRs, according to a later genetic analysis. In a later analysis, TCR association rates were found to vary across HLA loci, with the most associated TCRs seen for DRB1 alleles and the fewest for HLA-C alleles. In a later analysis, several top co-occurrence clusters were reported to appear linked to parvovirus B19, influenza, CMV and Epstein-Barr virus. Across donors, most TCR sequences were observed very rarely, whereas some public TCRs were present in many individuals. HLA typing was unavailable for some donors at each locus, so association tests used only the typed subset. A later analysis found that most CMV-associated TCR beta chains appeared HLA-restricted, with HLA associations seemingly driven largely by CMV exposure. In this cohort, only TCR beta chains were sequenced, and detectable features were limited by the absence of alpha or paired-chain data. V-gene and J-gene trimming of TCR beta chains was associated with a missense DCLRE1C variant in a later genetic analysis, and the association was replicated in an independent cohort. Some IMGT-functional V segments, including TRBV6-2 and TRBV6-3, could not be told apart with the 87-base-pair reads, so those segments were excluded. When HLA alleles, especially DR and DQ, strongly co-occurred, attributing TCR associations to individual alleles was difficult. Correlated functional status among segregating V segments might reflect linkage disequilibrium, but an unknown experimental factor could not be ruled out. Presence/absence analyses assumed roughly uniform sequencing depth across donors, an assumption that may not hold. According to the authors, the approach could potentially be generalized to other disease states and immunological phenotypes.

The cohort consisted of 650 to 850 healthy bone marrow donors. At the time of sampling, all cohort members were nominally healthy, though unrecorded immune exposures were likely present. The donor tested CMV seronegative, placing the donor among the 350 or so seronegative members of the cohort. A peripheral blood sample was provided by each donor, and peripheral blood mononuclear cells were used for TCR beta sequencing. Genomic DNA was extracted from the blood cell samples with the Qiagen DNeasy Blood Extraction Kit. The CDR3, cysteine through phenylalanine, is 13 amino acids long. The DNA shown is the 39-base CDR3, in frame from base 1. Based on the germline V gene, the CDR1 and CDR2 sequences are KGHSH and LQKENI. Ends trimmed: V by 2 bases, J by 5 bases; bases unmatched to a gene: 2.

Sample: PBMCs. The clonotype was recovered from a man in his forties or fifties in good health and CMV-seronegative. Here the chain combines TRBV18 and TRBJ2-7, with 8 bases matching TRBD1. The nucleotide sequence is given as TGTGCCAGCTCACCAGAGGACAGGGACGAGCAGTACTTC. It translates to CASSPEDRDEQYF.